The 30 T cell receptor beta chains below were found in one sample sequenced in a study of blood T cell repertoires in COVID-19. The table came from immunoSEQ multiplex PCR; TCRdb's copy has only in-frame clones and leaves some out. The repertoire includes about 320,000 clones, around 88% of them detected once, and under 2% sits in the top ten. Sequencing was performed on peripheral blood. These receptors originate from a woman aged 45 to 65 with acute or convalescent COVID-19.

The chain couples TRBV20-1 to TRBJ1-5; maybe TRBD1 (6 bases). The V gene lost 3 bases and the J gene lost 5 bases, with 14 bases spanning the gap. Germline-derived CDR1 and CDR2 are DFQATT and SNEGSKA (reference sequence). This CDR3 spans 14 amino acids. The CDR3 nucleotides are TGCAGTGCTAGTAACAGGGCAATGGATCAGCCCCAGCATTTT. Residues: CSASNRAMDQPQHF.

This chain connects TRBV5-1 to TRBJ2-1; the match to TRBD2 covers 11 bases. Germline V CDR1 and CDR2: SGHRS, YFSETQ. V lost 0 bases, J lost 0 bases, and 2 bases stayed unmatched. The CDR3 loop spans 17 amino acids. As DNA, the CDR3 is TGCGCCAGCAGCTTGGCTAGCGGGGGGATCTCCTACAATGAGCAGTTCTTC. This encodes CASSLASGGISYNEQFF.

The chain carries TRBV29-1 and TRBJ1-6; TRBD1 is a possible D gene (5 bases). Trimming removed 4 bases from V and 6 bases from J, with 10 bases in between. This CDR3 region has 13 residues. Germline-derived CDR1 and CDR2 are SQVTM and ANQGSEA. The DNA for the CDR3 is TGCAGCGTTGGGACATTCGCTAATTCACCCCTCCACTTT. Translating it yields CSVGTFANSPLHF.

This sequence joins TRBV21-1 and TRBJ1-3; whether TRBD1, the table's D call, matches the DNA was not checked. TRBV21-1 is a recognized pseudogene. There are 16 residues in the CDR3. For the CDR3, the DNA is TGTGCCAGCAGCGCTAGGGACATTTCCTCTGGAAACACCATATATTTT. Protein product: CASSARDISSGNTIYF.

This clone was observed a handful of times. The CDR3 DNA reads TGTGCCAGCAGCGTAGGTAACTCTGGAAACACCATATATTTT. It is translated as CASSVGNSGNTIYF. This chain joins TRBV9 and TRBJ1-3; D gene unclear. Germline lookup yields CDR1 SGDLS and CDR2 YYNGEE. Trimming took off 0 bases at V and 0 bases at J, with 4 bases between the two ends. The CDR3 sequence is 14 residues long.

For this clone: A junction boundary mismatches the germline segment, possibly from a read error. V and J are TRBV6-1 and TRBJ2-5; D may be TRBD1 (6 bases). The germline CDR1 and CDR2 sequences are MNHNS and SASEGT. The CDR3 runs 15 residues. As DNA, the CDR3 is TGTGCCAGCTGTGAAATCAGGGGCAAGGGGAGGACCCAGTACTTC. Amino acid sequence: CASCEIRGKGRTQYF.

This chain connects TRBV19 to TRBJ1-5, with D tentatively TRBD1 (5 bases). V dropped 4 bases and J dropped 3 bases, with 16 bases sitting between them. This CDR3 spans 16 amino acids. Per germline, CDR1 LNHDA and CDR2 SQIVND (reference sequence). For the CDR3, the DNA is TGTGCCAGTAGTACCCGGGGGGGGGAGGCCAATCAGCCCCAGCATTTT. It translates to CASSTRGGEANQPQHF.

The chain is built from TRBV4-2 and TRBJ1-1; the match to TRBD1 covers 7 bases. Trimming at V came to 4 bases and at J to 1 base, leaving 12 bases not matched to a gene. CDR3 length: 17 residues. Germline CDR1 reads LGHNA; CDR2 reads YNFKEQ. This CDR3 reads CASSLAVGRTGNTEAFF. For the CDR3, the DNA is TGTGCCAGCAGCCTAGCGGTGGGCCGGACAGGGAACACTGAAGCTTTCTTT.

This clone has a single count. The chain carries TRBV28 and TRBJ1-2, with 7 bases matching TRBD1. CDR3 length equals 17 residues. Trimming cost V 4 bases and J 2 bases; bases outside gene matches: 13. Germline V lookup: CDR1 MDHEN, CDR2 SYDVKM. In DNA form, the CDR3 reads TGTGCCAGCAGTTGGTTATGGGACAGTAACGAGAACTATGGCTACACCTTC. It specifies CASSWLWDSNENYGYTF.

The CDR3 region has the DNA TGCAGCGTTGTCGGAGGGACAGGGGGCCAGAACACAGATACGCAGTATTTT. It specifies CSVVGGTGGQNTDTQYF. The chain links TRBV29-1 to TRBJ2-3, with 12 bases fitting TRBD1. Looked up from germline, CDR1 is SQVTM and CDR2 is ANQGSEA. This CDR3 region has 17 residues. V was pared by 4 bases and J by 2 bases, with 10 bases of the junction left unmatched.

The gene calls are TRBV27 and TRBJ1-1; D is uncertain. Trimming took 2 bases from V and 0 from J, leaving 7 bases between them. From germline, CDR1 is MNHEY and CDR2 SMNVEV (reference sequence). The CDR3 extends over 14 amino acids. CDR3 nucleotide sequence: TGTGCCAGCAGTTTACAGGTTATGAACACTGAAGCTTTCTTT. This translates into CASSLQVMNTEAFF.

The rearrangement uses TRBV29-1 and TRBJ2-5, with 9 bases that match TRBD2. The V gene end was trimmed by 7 bases and the J gene end by 4 bases; junction bases not matched to a gene: 10. The CDR3 has 14 residues. Per the germline V gene, CDR1 is SQVTM and CDR2 is ANQGSEA. CDR3 in amino acids: CSAHSGSGVETQYF. The CDR3 nucleotides read TGCAGCGCTCATAGCGGGAGTGGAGTAGAGACCCAGTACTTC.

The chain uses TRBV11-2 and TRBJ2-1, with 8 bases identical to TRBD2. The CDR3 is made up of 17 amino acids. Germline assignment: CDR1 SGHAT and CDR2 FQNNGV. The ends lost 5 bases at V and 2 bases at J; junction bases unmatched: 11. The CDR3 sequence is CASSPRVREVPYNEQFF. The DNA of the CDR3 is TGTGCCAGCAGCCCGCGCGTGCGGGAGGTTCCCTACAATGAGCAGTTCTTC.

This clone was seen a handful of times. V gene TRBV2 combines with J gene TRBJ2-5; 10 bases are shared with TRBD1. Unmatched junction bases numbered 7, after V lost 7 bases and J lost 5 bases. Germline CDR1 is SNHLY and CDR2 is FYNNEI. CDR3 size: 14 residues. CDR3 DNA: TGTGCCAGCAAGGACAGGGGGAGTGAGGAGACCCAGTACTTC. This encodes CASKDRGSEETQYF. Together with reference TRBV2 and TRBJ2-5, the CDR3 gives the full variable domain: EPEVTQTPSHQVTQMGQEVILRCVPISNHLYFYWYRQILGQKVEFLVSFYNNEISEKSEIFDDQFSVERPDGSNFTLKIRSTKLEDSAMYFCASKDRGSEETQYFGPGTRLLVL.

The chain recombines TRBV5-1 with TRBJ1-1; 8 nucleotides match TRBD1. The CDR3 has 14 residues. Trimming removed 0 bases from V and 6 bases from J; junction bases left unmatched: 4. Germline CDR1 SGHRS, CDR2 YFSETQ. CDR3 loop: CASSLDRGAAEAFF. The CDR3 DNA reads TGCGCCAGCAGCTTGGACAGGGGGGCCGCTGAAGCTTTCTTT.

This chain connects TRBV10-3 to TRBJ2-7; no reliable D call. This CDR3 contains 13 residues. V was cut by 0 bases and J by 2 bases, with 5 bases left in between. Looked up from germline, CDR1 is ENHRY and CDR2 is SYGVKD. The CDR3 DNA follows: TGTGCCATCAGTGAGTCGGCAGCCTACGAGCAGTACTTC. It specifies CAISESAAYEQYF.

This clone was seen a single time. The CDR3 region is CASSLDFLRRETQYF. The DNA of the CDR3 is TGTGCCAGCAGCTTAGATTTCCTAAGGAGGGAGACCCAGTACTTC. This chain uses TRBV11-2 with TRBJ2-5; D might be TRBD2 (5 bases). Trimming left V 0 bases short and J 5 bases short, with 13 bases between. The CDR3 totals 15 residues. The germline gives CDR1 SGHAT, CDR2 FQNNGV.

The DNA of the CDR3 is TGTGCCAGCACCCGGACTAGCGGAAGGAACACCGGGGAGCTGTTTTTT. Amino acids: CASTRTSGRNTGELFF. V gene TRBV9 combines with J gene TRBJ2-2; 10 bases agree with TRBD2. The J segment lost 1 base and the V segment lost 6 bases, leaving 6 bases of the junction unmatched. This CDR3 comprises 16 residues. Germline V CDR1 and CDR2: SGDLS, YYNGEE. Complete variable domain (other parts from reference TRBV9 and TRBJ2-2): DSGVTQTPKHLITATGQRVTLRCSPRSGDLSVYWYQQSLDQGLQFLIQYYNGEERAKGNILERFSAQQFPDLHSELNLSSLELGDSALYFCASTRTSGRNTGELFFGEGSRLTVL.

Only one count was recorded for this clone. This rearrangement joins TRBV7-3 to TRBJ1-1; D uncertain. V dropped 2 bases and J dropped 1 base, with 11 bases sitting between them. CDR3 size: 15 residues. Looked up from germline, CDR1 is SGHTA and CDR2 is FQGTGA. CDR3 in amino acids: CASSLRPTPNTEAFF. The CDR3 DNA reads TGTGCCAGCAGCTTACGGCCGACACCGAACACTGAAGCTTTCTTT.

J is TRBJ2-7 and V is TRBV28, with 7 positions matching TRBD2. Germline assignment: CDR1 MDHEN and CDR2 SYDVKM. V was clipped by 2 bases and J by 4 bases; unmatched bases: 8. The CDR3 is 15 residues long. CDR3 in amino acids: CASSLIPSGGYEQYF. CDR3 sequence (DNA): TGTGCCAGCAGTTTAATCCCTTCCGGGGGGTACGAGCAGTACTTC.

As to this clone: Other DNA variants within this sample encode the same CDR3. The J gene is TRBJ2-7, the V gene TRBV5-1; no firm D call. Germline V gene sequence: CDR1 SGHRS, CDR2 YFSETQ. Trimming cost V 0 bases and J 3 bases, with 7 bases left between them. This CDR3 is built from 13 residues. Here the CDR3 DNA reads TGCGCCAGCAGCTTGGACTCCTACTACGAGCAGTACTTC. Translating gives CASSLDSYYEQYF.

Only one count was recorded for this clone. V and J are TRBV4-3 and TRBJ2-1; a possible D gene is TRBD2 (6 bases). Trimming took off 5 bases at V and 9 bases at J, with 23 bases between the two ends. CDR1 is LGHNA and CDR2 is YSLEER in the germline V gene. This CDR3 is built from 16 residues. In nucleotides, the CDR3 is TGCGCCAGCAGCGTCGCTTCTGGTGCGGGATTTACTGAGCAGTTCTTC. Translation gives CASSVASGAGFTEQFF.

This clone was observed a handful of times. The chain employs TRBV6-6 and TRBJ2-2; maybe TRBD1 (6 bases). The CDR3 runs to 14 residues. Trimming took 5 bases from V and 6 from J, leaving 13 bases between them. Germline V gives CDR1 MNHNY, CDR2 SVGAGI (reference sequence). The CDR3 sequence is CASSPSAGAGELFF. CDR3 bases: TGTGCCAGCAGTCCCTCGGCAGGGGCCGGGGAGCTGTTTTTT.

The chain recombines TRBV29-1 with TRBJ2-5, with D possibly TRBD2 on 6 matching bases. Per the germline V gene, CDR1 is SQVTM and CDR2 is ANQGSEA. V was clipped by 7 bases and J by 4 bases, with 19 bases between them. The CDR3 covers 14 residues. Here the CDR3 reads CSGAGPYGSETQYF. The CDR3 DNA is TGCAGCGGCGCGGGGCCCTATGGGTCAGAGACCCAGTACTTC.

This rearrangement joins TRBV18 to TRBJ2-7; 10 positions agree with TRBD2. Germline V gene lookup returns CDR1 KGHSH and CDR2 LQKENI. The CDR3 loop spans 15 amino acids. The ends lost 2 bases at V and 0 bases at J; junction bases unmatched: 1. The CDR3 coding sequence is TGTGCCAGCTCACCATCTAGCGGGAGCTCCTACGAGCAGTACTTC. It codes for CASSPSSGSSYEQYF.

This chain connects TRBV11-2 to TRBJ2-1; 7 bases are a match to TRBD1. The CDR3 extends over 14 amino acids. From germline, CDR1 is SGHAT and CDR2 FQNNGV. V lost 3 bases, J lost 9 bases, and 8 bases stayed unmatched. CDR3 in amino acids: CASSFMEQGTEQFF. In DNA form, the CDR3 reads TGTGCCAGCAGCTTTATGGAACAGGGGACTGAGCAGTTCTTC.

The chain joins TRBV5-4 to TRBJ1-4; 9 nucleotides agree with TRBD1. The CDR3 consists of 16 residues. The germline V gene has CDR1 SGHNT and CDR2 YYREEE (reference sequence). After removal of 4 bases from V and 0 bases from J, the junction contained 4 bases not matched to a gene. In nucleotides, the CDR3 is TGTGCCAGCAGCCCGGGACAGGGTGCAACTAATGAAAAACTGTTTTTT. Amino acid sequence: CASSPGQGATNEKLFF.

This chain's CDR3 is CASSLTLRVRREQYF. The CDR3 DNA is TGCGCCAGCAGCTTGACCCTACGTGTGAGGCGAGAGCAGTACTTC. This chain links TRBV5-1 with TRBJ2-7; D not certain. The CDR3 is 15 amino acids. CDR1 and CDR2 from the germline V gene are SGHRS and YFSETQ. Between the trimmed V and J ends, which lost 1 base and 7 bases, there was a span of 18 bases.

This chain joins TRBV27 and TRBJ2-5; a weak D match, TRBD2 (7 bases). CDR1 is MNHEY, CDR2 SMNVEV, per germline (reference sequence). The CDR3 runs to 15 residues. Trimming cost V 4 bases and J 4 bases, with 16 bases left between them. In DNA, the CDR3 is TGTGCCAGCAGTTCCCCAGGGGCGGGAGTAGAGACCCAGTACTTC. As protein: CASSSPGAGVETQYF.

This chain links TRBV19 with TRBJ1-1, with no clear D. CDR3 length equals 16 residues. With 2 bases removed from V and 5 bases from J, the gap between germline ends came to 18 bases. CDR1 and CDR2 from the germline V gene are LNHDA and SQIVND (reference sequence). The CDR3 loop is CASSILVLGVGTEAFF. The CDR3 coding sequence is TGTGCCAGTAGTATACTCGTCTTGGGAGTCGGGACTGAAGCTTTCTTT. Variable domain in full (rest from reference TRBV19 and TRBJ1-1): DGGITQSPKYLFRKEGQNVTLSCEQNLNHDAMYWYRQDPGQGLRLIYYSQIVNDFQKGDIAEGYSVSREKKESFPLTVTSAQKNPTAFYLCASSILVLGVGTEAFFGQGTRLTVV.